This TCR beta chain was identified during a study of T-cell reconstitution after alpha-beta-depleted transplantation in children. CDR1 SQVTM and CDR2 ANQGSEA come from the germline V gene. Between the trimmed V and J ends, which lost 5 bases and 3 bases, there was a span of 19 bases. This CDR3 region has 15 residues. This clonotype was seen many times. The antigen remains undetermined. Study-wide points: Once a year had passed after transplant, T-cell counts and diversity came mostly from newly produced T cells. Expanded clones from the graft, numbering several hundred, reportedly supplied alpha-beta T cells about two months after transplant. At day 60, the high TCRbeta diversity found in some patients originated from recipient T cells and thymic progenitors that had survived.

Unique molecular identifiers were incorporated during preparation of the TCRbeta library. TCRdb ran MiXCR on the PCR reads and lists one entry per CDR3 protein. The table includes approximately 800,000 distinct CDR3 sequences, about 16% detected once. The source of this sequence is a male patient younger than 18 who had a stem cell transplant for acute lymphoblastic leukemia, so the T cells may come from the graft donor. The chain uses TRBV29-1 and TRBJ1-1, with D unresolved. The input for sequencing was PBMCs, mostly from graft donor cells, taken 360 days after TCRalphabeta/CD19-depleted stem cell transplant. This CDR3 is CSVLGSLLLDTEAFF. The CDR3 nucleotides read TGCAGCGTTCTAGGCTCCCTCTTGTTGGACACTGAAGCTTTCTTT.